This T cell receptor (beta chain) was retrieved from a study of T-cell memory formation after mild COVID-19. From the 5' RACE reads, TCRdb called clonotypes with MiXCR, one entry per CDR3 protein. Of hundreds of thousands of distinct CDR3 sequences listed, around a sixth were seen once; the top ten hold approximately 8.1%. The CDR3 extends over 17 amino acids. The germline gives CDR1 MNHEY, CDR2 SMNVEV (reference sequence). Trimming stripped 3 bases from V and 3 bases from J, with 20 bases between. Regarding the study as a whole: CD4+ clones that contracted lay mainly in CM and EM; CD8+ ones lay in EMRA.

This clonotype showed up just a few times. Its antigen is still unknown. What was sequenced was PBMCs or a T cell subset sorted from them (not recorded which). The genes are TRBV27 and TRBJ1-1; D is perhaps TRBD1 (5 bases). This TCR came from an adult woman who had mild COVID-19 (a few samples of this study predate the infection). Cell type and time point are not known. The CDR3 reads CASSFSPSQVGDTEAFF. DNA for the CDR3: TGTGCCAGCAGTTTCTCCCCATCACAGGTGGGGGACACTGAAGCTTTCTTT.